The source of this T cell receptor (beta chain) is a study of cytomegalovirus exposure and HLA in healthy donors. Overall study: The approximately 670 first-cohort repertoires shared a platform with the 130 or so validation repertoires, as reported in a later analysis.

Clones were read by immunoSEQ multiplex PCR, and TCRdb kept only the in-frame ones, dropping some. The data show about 260,000 clones, roughly 91% seen once. The CDR3 length is 16 residues. Germline CDR1 is KGHSH and CDR2 is LQKENI. V shed 2 bases, J shed 1 base, and the junction held 4 bases outside the gene matches. A note on this clone: Its antigen is as yet unknown.

Whole-study results and caveats: In vitro checks showed that a few CMV-associated chains really do target CMV antigens. Most TCR sequences were rare, but some public TCRs occurred in many donors.

This receptor was identified in a woman aged 25-40 years in good health and CMV-seronegative. The chain couples TRBV18 to TRBJ2-7, with 11 nucleotides matching TRBD2. The sequencing sample was made of PBMCs. CDR3 bases: TGTGCCAGCTCACCAACGACTAGCGGGGTATCCTACGAGCAGTACTTC. This codes for CASSPTTSGVSYEQYF.